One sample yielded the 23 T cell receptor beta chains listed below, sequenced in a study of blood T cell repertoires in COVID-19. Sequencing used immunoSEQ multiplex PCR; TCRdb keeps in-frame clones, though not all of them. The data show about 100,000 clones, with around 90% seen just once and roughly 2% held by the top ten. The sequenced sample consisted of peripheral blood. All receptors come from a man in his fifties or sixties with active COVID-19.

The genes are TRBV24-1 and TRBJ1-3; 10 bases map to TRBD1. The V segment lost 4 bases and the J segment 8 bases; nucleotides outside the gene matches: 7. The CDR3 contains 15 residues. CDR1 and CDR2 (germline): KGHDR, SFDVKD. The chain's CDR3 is CATSDSGQGDHTIYF. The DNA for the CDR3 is TGTGCCACCAGTGACTCCGGACAGGGGGATCACACCATATATTTT.

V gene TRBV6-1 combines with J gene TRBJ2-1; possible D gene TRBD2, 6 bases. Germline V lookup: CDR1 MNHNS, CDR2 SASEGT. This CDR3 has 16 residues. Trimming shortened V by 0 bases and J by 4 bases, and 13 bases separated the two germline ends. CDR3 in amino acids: CASSEAPGGTYNEQFF. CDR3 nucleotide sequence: TGTGCCAGCAGTGAAGCCCCCGGCGGGACTTACAATGAGCAGTTCTTC.

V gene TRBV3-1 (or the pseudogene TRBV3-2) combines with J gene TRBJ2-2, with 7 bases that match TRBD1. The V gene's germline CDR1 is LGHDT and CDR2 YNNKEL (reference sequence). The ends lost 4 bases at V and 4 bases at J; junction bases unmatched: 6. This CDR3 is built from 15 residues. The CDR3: CASSRLRDSTGELFF. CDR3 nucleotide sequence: TGTGCCAGCAGCCGCCTCCGGGACAGCACCGGGGAGCTGTTTTTT.

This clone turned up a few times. The CDR3: CAWSVLSGTEAFF. DNA of the CDR3: TGTGCCTGGAGTGTACTCTCGGGAACTGAAGCTTTCTTT. The V gene is TRBV30, the J gene TRBJ1-1; unclear D gene. There are 13 residues in the CDR3. The V end was cut by 0 bases, the J end by 5 bases, with 10 bases between. CDR1 is GTSNPN, CDR2 SVGIG, per germline (reference sequence).

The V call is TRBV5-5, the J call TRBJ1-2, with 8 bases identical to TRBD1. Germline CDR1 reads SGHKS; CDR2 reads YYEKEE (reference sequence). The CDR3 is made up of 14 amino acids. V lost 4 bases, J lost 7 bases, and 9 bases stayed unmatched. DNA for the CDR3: TGTGCCAGCAGCGGCGGGACAGGACAGGCTGGCTACACCTTC. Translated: CASSGGTGQAGYTF.

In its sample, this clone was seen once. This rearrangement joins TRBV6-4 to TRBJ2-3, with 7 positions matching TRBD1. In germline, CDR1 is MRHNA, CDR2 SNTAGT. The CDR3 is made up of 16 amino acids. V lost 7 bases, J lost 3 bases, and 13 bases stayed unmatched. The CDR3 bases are TGTGCCAGCACACACAACTGGGACAGTAGGACAGATACGCAGTATTTT. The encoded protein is CASTHNWDSRTDTQYF.

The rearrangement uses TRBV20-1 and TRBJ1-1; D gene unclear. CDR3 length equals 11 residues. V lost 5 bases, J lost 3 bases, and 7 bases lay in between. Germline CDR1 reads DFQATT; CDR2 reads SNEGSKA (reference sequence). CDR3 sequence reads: CSARRDTEAFF. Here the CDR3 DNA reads TGCAGTGCTCGTCGGGACACTGAAGCTTTCTTT.

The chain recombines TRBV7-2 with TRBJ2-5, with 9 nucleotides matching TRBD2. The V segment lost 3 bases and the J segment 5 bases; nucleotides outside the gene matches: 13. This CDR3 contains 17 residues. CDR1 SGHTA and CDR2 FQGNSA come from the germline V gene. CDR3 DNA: TGTGCCAGCAGCTTCGCGCGGGGGCGGGGGGGCGTGGAGACCCAGTACTTC. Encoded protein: CASSFARGRGGVETQYF.

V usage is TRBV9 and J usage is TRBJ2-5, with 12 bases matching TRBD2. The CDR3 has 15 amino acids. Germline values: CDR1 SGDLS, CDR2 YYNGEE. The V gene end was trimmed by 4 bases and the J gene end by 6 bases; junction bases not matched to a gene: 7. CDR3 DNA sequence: TGTGCCAGCAGCCCGAGGACTAGCGGGAAACAGACCCAGTACTTC. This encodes CASSPRTSGKQTQYF. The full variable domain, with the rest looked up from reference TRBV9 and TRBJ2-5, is DSGVTQTPKHLITATGQRVTLRCSPRSGDLSVYWYQQSLDQGLQFLIQYYNGEERAKGNILERFSAQQFPDLHSELNLSSLELGDSALYFCASSPRTSGKQTQYFGPGTRLLVL.

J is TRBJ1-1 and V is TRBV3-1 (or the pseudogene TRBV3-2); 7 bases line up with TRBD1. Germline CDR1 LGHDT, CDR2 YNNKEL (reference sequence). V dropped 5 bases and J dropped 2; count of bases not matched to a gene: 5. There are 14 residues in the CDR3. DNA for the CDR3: TGTGCCAGCAGCTCGGGACAGCACAACACTGAAGCTTTCTTT. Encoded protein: CASSSGQHNTEAFF.

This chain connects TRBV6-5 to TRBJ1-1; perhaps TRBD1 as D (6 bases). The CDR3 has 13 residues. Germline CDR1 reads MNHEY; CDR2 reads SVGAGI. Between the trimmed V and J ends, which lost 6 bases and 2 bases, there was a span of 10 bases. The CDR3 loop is CASSWGHNTEAFF. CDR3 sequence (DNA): TGTGCCAGCAGCTGGGGACACAACACTGAAGCTTTCTTT.

The CDR3 coding sequence is TGCGCCAGCAGCTTGGAAACAGGGGGGCGAGGCTACACCTTC. Its protein product is CASSLETGGRGYTF. This sequence joins TRBV5-1 and TRBJ1-2; TRBD1 matches at 8 bases. The CDR3 spans 14 residues. V was clipped by 0 bases and J by 8 bases; unmatched bases: 6. Germline loops: CDR1 SGHRS, CDR2 YFSETQ.

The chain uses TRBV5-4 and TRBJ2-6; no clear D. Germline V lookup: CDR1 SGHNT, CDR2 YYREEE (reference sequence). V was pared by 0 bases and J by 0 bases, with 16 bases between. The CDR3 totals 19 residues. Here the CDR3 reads CASSLGFVSATSGANVLTF. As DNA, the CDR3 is TGTGCCAGCAGCTTGGGGTTCGTCAGCGCCACCTCTGGGGCCAACGTCCTGACTTTC.

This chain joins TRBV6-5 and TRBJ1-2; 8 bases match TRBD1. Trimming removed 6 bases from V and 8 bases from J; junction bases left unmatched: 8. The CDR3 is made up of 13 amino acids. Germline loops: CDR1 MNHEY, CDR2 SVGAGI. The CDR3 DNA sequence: TGTGCCAGCAGAGGCCAGACAGGGGCGGGCTACACCTTC. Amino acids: CASRGQTGAGYTF.

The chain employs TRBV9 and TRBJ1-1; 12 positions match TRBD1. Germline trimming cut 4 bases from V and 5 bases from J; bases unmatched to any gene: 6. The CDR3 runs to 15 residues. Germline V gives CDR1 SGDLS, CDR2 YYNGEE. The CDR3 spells CASSPGTGGLTEAFF. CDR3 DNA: TGTGCCAGCAGCCCCGGGACAGGGGGCCTAACTGAAGCTTTCTTT.

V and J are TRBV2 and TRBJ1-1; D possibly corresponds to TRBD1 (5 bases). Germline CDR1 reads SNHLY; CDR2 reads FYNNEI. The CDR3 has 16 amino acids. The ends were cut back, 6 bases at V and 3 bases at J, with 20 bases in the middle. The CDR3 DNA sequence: TGTGCCAGCAGGGTCAGGGATAGCAGGGTGGACACTGAAGCTTTCTTT. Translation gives CASRVRDSRVDTEAFF.

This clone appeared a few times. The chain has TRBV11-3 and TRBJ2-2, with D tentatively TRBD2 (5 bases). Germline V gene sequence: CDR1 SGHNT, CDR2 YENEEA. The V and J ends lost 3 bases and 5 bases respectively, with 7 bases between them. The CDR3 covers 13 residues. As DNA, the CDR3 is TGTGCCAGCAGCTTTGAGGGAACCGGGGAGCTGTTTTTT. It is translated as CASSFEGTGELFF.

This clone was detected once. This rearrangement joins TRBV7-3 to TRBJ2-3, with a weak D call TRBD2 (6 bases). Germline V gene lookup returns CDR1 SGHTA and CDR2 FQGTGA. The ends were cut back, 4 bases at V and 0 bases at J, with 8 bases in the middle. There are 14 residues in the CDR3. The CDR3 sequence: CASSSLASTDTQYF. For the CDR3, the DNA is TGTGCCAGCAGCTCACTAGCTAGCACAGATACGCAGTATTTT.

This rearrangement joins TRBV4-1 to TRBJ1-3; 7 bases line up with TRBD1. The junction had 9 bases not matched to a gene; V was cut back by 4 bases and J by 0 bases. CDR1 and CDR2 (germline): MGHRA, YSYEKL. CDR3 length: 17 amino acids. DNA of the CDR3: TGCGCCAGCAGCCGCGTCGGACAGGAGAGCTCTGGAAACACCATATATTTT. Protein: CASSRVGQESSGNTIYF.

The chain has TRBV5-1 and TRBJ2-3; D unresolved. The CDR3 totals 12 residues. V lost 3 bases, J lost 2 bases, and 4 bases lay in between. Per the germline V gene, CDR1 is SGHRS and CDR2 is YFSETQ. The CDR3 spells CASSSYTDTQYF. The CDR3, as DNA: TGCGCCAGCAGCTCGTACACAGATACGCAGTATTTT.

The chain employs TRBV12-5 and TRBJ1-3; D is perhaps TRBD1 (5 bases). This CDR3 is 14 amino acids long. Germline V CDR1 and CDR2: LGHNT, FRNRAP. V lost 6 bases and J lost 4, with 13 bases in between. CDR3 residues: CASGGRPRGNTIYF. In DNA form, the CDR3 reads TGTGCTAGTGGGGGGCGCCCGCGGGGAAACACCATATATTTT.

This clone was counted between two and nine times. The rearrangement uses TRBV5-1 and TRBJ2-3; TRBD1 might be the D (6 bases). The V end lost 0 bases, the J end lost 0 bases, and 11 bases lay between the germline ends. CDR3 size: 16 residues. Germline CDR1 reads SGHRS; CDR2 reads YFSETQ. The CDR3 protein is CASSLGKGTSTDTQYF. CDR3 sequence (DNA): TGCGCCAGCAGCTTGGGGAAGGGGACAAGCACAGATACGCAGTATTTT.

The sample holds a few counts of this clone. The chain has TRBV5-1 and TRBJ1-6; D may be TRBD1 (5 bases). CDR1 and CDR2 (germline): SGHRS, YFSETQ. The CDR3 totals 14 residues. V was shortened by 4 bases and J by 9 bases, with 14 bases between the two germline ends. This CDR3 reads CASSQGQGLSPLHF. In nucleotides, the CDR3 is TGCGCCAGCAGCCAAGGACAAGGGCTTTCACCCCTCCACTTT.